Below are 16 T cell receptor beta chains sequenced from a single sample in a study of persistence of HIV-infected CD4 T cells. No antigen has been assigned to these receptors. This was the immunoSEQ version 4 assay in survey mode. Only in-frame clones appear in the TCRdb table, and some are missing; sequencing was by immunoSEQ multiplex PCR. The sample consists of 35,000 to 55,000 clones, 80% to 90% of them appearing once. Cells were stimulated nonspecifically with anti-CD3/anti-CD28 magnetic beads. Responding CD4+ T cells were sorted by upregulation of both CD40 ligand and CD69. The sequencing here drew on CD4+ T cells sorted from PBMCs after approximately 19-hour stimulation, taken from a patient who received antiretroviral therapy. These receptors came from an adult man with HIV who was CMV-seropositive.

The sample holds a few counts of this clone. This chain connects TRBV10-2 to TRBJ2-3; D uncertain. The V gene's germline CDR1 is WSHSY and CDR2 SAAADI. The ends were cut back, 8 bases at V and 6 bases at J, with 6 bases in the middle. This CDR3 is 10 amino acids long. As DNA, the CDR3 is TGCGCCAGCGGAGATGATACGCAGTATTTT. Translating gives CASGDDTQYF.

On this clone itself: Different DNA sequences within this sample yield the same CDR3. The genes are TRBV4-2 and TRBJ2-3, with D possibly called TRBD1 or TRBD2 (5 bases each). V was pared by 1 base and J by 3 bases, with 11 bases between. The CDR3 covers 15 residues. Germline-derived CDR1 and CDR2 are LGHNA and YNFKEQ. CDR3 region: CASSQGGSGTDTQYF. CDR3 sequence (DNA): TGTGCCAGCAGCCAAGGGGGCAGCGGAACAGATACGCAGTATTTT.

The chain recombines TRBV3-1 (or the pseudogene TRBV3-2) with TRBJ1-5, with TRBD1 as a possible D gene (5 bases). The V gene lost 1 base and the J gene lost 4 bases, with 11 bases spanning the gap. The CDR3 runs to 15 residues. Germline V CDR1 and CDR2: LGHDT, YNNKEL (reference sequence). The CDR3 loop reads CASSQGRTSNQPQHF. DNA for the CDR3: TGTGCCAGCAGCCAAGGCCGGACATCAAATCAGCCCCAGCATTTT.

The chain uses TRBV12-3 or TRBV12-4 and TRBJ1-5; D is unclear. V lost 4 bases and J 4 bases, leaving 5 bases between the germline ends. The CDR3 extends over 12 amino acids. For the CDR3, the DNA is TGTGCCAGCAGTTATAGTAATCAGCCCCAGCATTTT. Protein product: CASSYSNQPQHF.

The chain has TRBV5-1 and TRBJ2-6; D is perhaps TRBD1 or TRBD2 (6 bases each). Germline V gene data show CDR1 as SGHRS and CDR2 as YFSETQ. The CDR3 has 18 residues. CDR3 residues: CPPTGVGGISSGANVLTF. The DNA for the CDR3 is TGCCCCCCCACCGGGGTAGGGGGGATTAGCTCTGGGGCCAACGTCCTGACTTTC.

V usage is TRBV27 and J usage is TRBJ2-1; 9 bases fit TRBD2. V was pared by 7 bases and J by 0 bases, with 4 bases of the junction left unmatched. This CDR3 has 15 residues. Looked up from germline, CDR1 is MNHEY and CDR2 is SMNVEV (reference sequence). In DNA form, the CDR3 reads TGTGCCAGCATCCGAGCGGGGGGCTCCTACAATGAGCAGTTCTTC. This codes for CASIRAGGSYNEQFF.

The chain recombines TRBV5-4 with TRBJ2-2; the D call may be TRBD1 or TRBD2 (6 bases each). CDR3 size: 14 residues. Deletions cut 5 bases from V and 6 bases from J, with 14 bases between. Germline V gives CDR1 SGHNT, CDR2 YYREEE (reference sequence). This CDR3 is CASRGAGNAGELFF. CDR3 coding DNA: TGTGCCAGCAGGGGGGCGGGAAACGCCGGGGAGCTGTTTTTT.

The DNA for the CDR3 is TGCGCCAGCAGCGAAGACTGGTCTAGTACGCAGTATTTT. Protein: CASSEDWSSTQYF. The chain uses TRBV10-1 and TRBJ2-3, with D uncertain. Germline V gives CDR1 WNHNN, CDR2 SYGVQD (reference sequence). The CDR3 loop spans 13 amino acids. Trimming took 6 bases from V and 8 from J, leaving 15 bases between them.

The rearrangement uses TRBV30 and TRBJ2-1, with 10 bases lining up with TRBD1. Germline CDR1 and CDR2: GTSNPN and SVGIG (reference sequence). The CDR3 covers 14 residues. Trimming removed 5 bases from V and 9 bases from J; junction bases left unmatched: 10. This CDR3 reads CAWGKGQGNSEQFF. In DNA form, the CDR3 reads TGTGCCTGGGGGAAGGGACAGGGGAATAGTGAGCAGTTCTTC.

This clone was picked up one time. The chain's CDR3 is CASSQVGLTGTSGNTIYF. DNA of the CDR3: TGCGCCAGCAGCCAAGTAGGGCTGACAGGGACCTCTGGAAACACCATATATTTT. The chain joins TRBV4-1 to TRBJ1-3; 7 nucleotides align to TRBD1. The trim removed 1 base at V and 0 bases at J, leaving 9 bases unmatched. The CDR3 sequence is 18 residues long. The germline CDR1 and CDR2 sequences are MGHRA and YSYEKL.

The chain joins TRBV7-3 to TRBJ2-6; D is possibly TRBD2 (6 bases). Germline assignment: CDR1 SGHTA and CDR2 FQGTGA. There are 17 residues in the CDR3. With 5 bases removed from V and 0 bases from J, the gap between germline ends came to 14 bases. Written as DNA, the CDR3 is TGTGCCAGCAGCCCGCCGGGACTCAGCTCTGGGGCCAACGTCCTGACTTTC. Protein product: CASSPPGLSSGANVLTF.

The chain links TRBV7-8 to TRBJ1-1; unclear D gene. In germline, CDR1 is SGHVS, CDR2 FQNEAQ. V lost 5 bases and J 6 bases, leaving 13 bases between the germline ends. The CDR3 is made up of 13 amino acids. The CDR3 here is CASSRIISSEAFF. CDR3 nucleotides: TGTGCCAGCAGCAGAATAATAAGCTCTGAAGCTTTCTTT.

V gene TRBV19 combines with J gene TRBJ1-6, with no clear D. Trimming shortened V by 7 bases and J by 14 bases, and 27 bases separated the two germline ends. Germline V CDR1 and CDR2: LNHDA, SQIVND (reference sequence). CDR3 length equals 16 residues. The CDR3 DNA follows: TGTGCCAGTACCGATTTCCCCGCAGGAGCCCGACGATCCCTCCACTTT. It translates to CASTDFPAGARRSLHF.

A remark on this clone: The same CDR3 can be traced to other DNA sequences in this sample. This chain connects TRBV18 to TRBJ2-7; 7 bases match TRBD2. This CDR3 contains 15 residues. Per the germline V gene, CDR1 is KGHSH and CDR2 is LQKENI. V gave up 5 bases and J gave up 2 bases; unmatched junction bases: 9. The CDR3 nucleotides are TGTGCCAGCTCATCCACAACGGGGGGAGCCTACGAGCAGTACTTC. As protein: CASSSTTGGAYEQYF.

The chain employs TRBV15 and TRBJ1-2; weak D call: TRBD1 (6 bases). The CDR3 totals 14 residues. Germline V gene lookup returns CDR1 LNHNV and CDR2 YYDKDF (reference sequence). Trimming stripped 4 bases from V and 3 bases from J, with 12 bases between. The CDR3 sequence is CATSKSGDYYGYTF. For the CDR3, the DNA is TGTGCCACCAGCAAGTCAGGGGACTACTATGGCTACACCTTC.

The chain links TRBV6-5 to TRBJ2-7; 9 nucleotides line up with TRBD2. The CDR3 covers 14 residues. V lost 10 bases to trimming and J lost 0 bases; unmatched junction nucleotides: 7. Germline V CDR1 and CDR2: MNHEY, SVGAGI. The CDR3 bases are TGTGCCACCCGTAGCGGGGGAAGCTCCTACGAGCAGTACTTC. Translating it yields CATRSGGSSYEQYF.